These 15 T cell receptor beta chains were all obtained from the same sample, sequenced in a study of memory CD4+ T cells and cytomegalovirus serostatus. Single viable CD3+CD4+CD8-CD45RO+ cells were sorted as the memory CD4+ T cells. Some clones are missing from TCRdb's copy, which holds only in-frame ones; the method was immunoSEQ multiplex PCR. The sample carries approximately 61,000 clones, about 81% recorded once. Material for sequencing was memory CD4+ T cells from blood. Receptors originate from an adult in good health and CMV-seronegative.

The chain links TRBV2 to TRBJ1-1, with D perhaps TRBD1 (5 bases). V lost 6 bases to trimming and J lost 1 base, with 12 bases between them. The CDR3 loop spans 14 amino acids. Germline V gene lookup returns CDR1 SNHLY and CDR2 FYNNEI. CDR3 sequence reads: CASSYSGSNTEAFF. DNA for the CDR3: TGTGCCAGCAGCTACTCAGGGTCGAACACTGAAGCTTTCTTT.

The chain combines TRBV7-3 with TRBJ2-1; TRBD1 might be the D (5 bases). Germline V gives CDR1 SGHTA, CDR2 FQGTGA. V dropped 1 base and J dropped 13 bases, with 11 bases sitting between them. The CDR3 loop spans 12 amino acids. Written as DNA, the CDR3 is TGTGCCAGCAGCTTAATGGGGCAGGTTCAGTTCTTC. This encodes CASSLMGQVQFF.

The chain carries TRBV5-1 and TRBJ2-3, with D possibly TRBD2 on 7 matching bases. In germline, CDR1 is SGHRS, CDR2 YFSETQ. The length of the CDR3 is 15 residues. Trimming shortened V by 2 bases and J by 5 bases, and 15 bases separated the two germline ends. CDR3 DNA sequence: TGCGCCAGCAGCTTCGGTAGGGGGGAGGGAGATACGCAGTATTTT. Amino acid sequence: CASSFGRGEGDTQYF.

As for this clone: The sample carries other DNA sequences with the same CDR3. The chain carries TRBV18 and TRBJ2-5; D gene uncertain. Germline CDR1 reads KGHSH; CDR2 reads LQKENI. The V gene lost 1 base and the J gene lost 3 bases, with 0 bases spanning the gap. The CDR3 sequence is 11 residues long. In DNA form, the CDR3 reads TGTGCCAGCTCACCACAAGAGACCCAGTACTTC. This codes for CASSPQETQYF.

The genes are TRBV7-8 and TRBJ2-1; a weak D match, TRBD1 (6 bases). Germline lookup yields CDR1 SGHVS and CDR2 FQNEAQ. The V end lost 5 bases, the J end lost 4 bases, and 18 bases lay between the germline ends. This CDR3 has 16 residues. The CDR3 DNA is TGTGCCAGCAGCGGAGGTTTAGGGGGTAGGTACAATGAGCAGTTCTTC. Translation gives CASSGGLGGRYNEQFF.

For the CDR3, the DNA is TGCGCCAGCAGCCAGGATGGAGTGAGCGGGGCCAGCACAGATACGCAGTATTTT. Amino acids: CASSQDGVSGASTDTQYF. This chain links TRBV4-1 with TRBJ2-3, with 7 bases aligning to TRBD2. V lost 3 bases to trimming and J lost 0 bases; unmatched junction nucleotides: 12. In germline, CDR1 is MGHRA, CDR2 YSYEKL. CDR3 length: 18 amino acids.

The chain carries TRBV5-1 and TRBJ2-4, with D possibly matching TRBD1 (6 bases). Germline assignment: CDR1 SGHRS and CDR2 YFSETQ. The CDR3 consists of 16 residues. V lost 4 bases and J 7 bases, leaving 21 bases between the germline ends. The CDR3 DNA is TGCGCCAGCAGCCCGCAAACAGGGTTGGTCAGGAACATTCAGTACTTC. Translated, it gives CASSPQTGLVRNIQYF.

V is TRBV14 and J is TRBJ2-5, with 8 bases that match TRBD2. Germline assignment: CDR1 SGHDN and CDR2 FVKESK. The CDR3 loop spans 15 amino acids. V lost 4 bases to trimming and J lost 4 bases; unmatched junction nucleotides: 8. The CDR3 region has the DNA TGTGCCAGCAGCCTAGCGGGGATTTGGATAGAGACCCAGTACTTC. Its translation: CASSLAGIWIETQYF.

CDR3 coding DNA: TGTGCCAGTAGTAGGGGGGCACAGAGGTCGAACACTGAAGCTTTCTTT. Protein sequence: CASSRGAQRSNTEAFF. The gene calls are TRBV19 and TRBJ1-1; a possible D gene is TRBD1 (6 bases). CDR1 LNHDA and CDR2 SQIVND come from the germline V gene (reference sequence). Trimming removed 4 bases from V and 1 base from J, with 16 bases in between. The CDR3 totals 16 residues.

V usage is TRBV27 and J usage is TRBJ1-2, with TRBD1 matching 8 bases. The CDR3 has 14 residues. Looked up from germline, CDR1 is MNHEY and CDR2 is SMNVEV (reference sequence). V lost 10 bases, J lost 8 bases, and 15 bases stayed unmatched. The CDR3 reads CATQIRAGGLGYTF. CDR3 coding DNA: TGTGCCACTCAAATCCGGGCAGGGGGCTTGGGCTACACCTTC.

V gene TRBV9 combines with J gene TRBJ2-6; unclear D gene. The CDR3 is 18 amino acids. Per germline, CDR1 SGDLS and CDR2 YYNGEE. With 0 bases removed from V and 0 bases from J, the gap between germline ends came to 13 bases. CDR3 amino acids: CASSVAGGASSGANVLTF. CDR3 bases: TGTGCCAGCAGCGTAGCGGGCGGAGCCAGCTCTGGGGCCAACGTCCTGACTTTC.

The chain has TRBV2 and TRBJ1-6; TRBD1 agrees at 7 bases. CDR1 and CDR2 from the germline V gene are SNHLY and FYNNEI. J lost 9 bases, V lost 6 bases, and 17 bases had no gene match. This CDR3 region has 17 residues. CDR3 sequence: CASSPTLTGLLGSPLHF. The DNA of the CDR3 is TGTGCCAGCAGCCCGACCTTGACAGGGCTTCTAGGTTCACCCCTCCACTTT.

The V call is TRBV6-5, the J call TRBJ2-3; D is uncertain. Germline V lookup: CDR1 MNHEY, CDR2 SVGAGI. The CDR3 contains 13 residues. V shed 0 bases and J shed 6 bases, with 7 bases lying between them. The CDR3 spells CASSYSAWDTQYF. In DNA form, the CDR3 reads TGTGCCAGCAGTTACTCGGCGTGGGATACGCAGTATTTT.

Concerning this clone itself: This same CDR3 is encoded by further DNA sequences in the sample. V gene TRBV6-1 combines with J gene TRBJ2-7, with a tentative D call TRBD1 (5 bases). Trimming took 1 base from V and 2 from J, leaving 6 bases between them. Germline CDR1 and CDR2: MNHNS and SASEGT. The CDR3 runs to 13 residues. CDR3 sequence (DNA): TGTGCCAGCAGTGAAGAAGGGGCCTACGAGCAGTACTTC. Translated: CASSEEGAYEQYF.

As DNA, the CDR3 is TGTGCCAGCAGCCAAGATTGGGAGACAGGACACTACGAGCAGTACTTC. The encoded protein is CASSQDWETGHYEQYF. The genes are TRBV4-2 and TRBJ2-7; D perhaps matches TRBD1 (6 bases). The CDR3 is made up of 16 amino acids. V gave up 0 bases and J gave up 3 bases, with 15 bases separating them. CDR1 is LGHNA and CDR2 is YNFKEQ in the germline V gene.